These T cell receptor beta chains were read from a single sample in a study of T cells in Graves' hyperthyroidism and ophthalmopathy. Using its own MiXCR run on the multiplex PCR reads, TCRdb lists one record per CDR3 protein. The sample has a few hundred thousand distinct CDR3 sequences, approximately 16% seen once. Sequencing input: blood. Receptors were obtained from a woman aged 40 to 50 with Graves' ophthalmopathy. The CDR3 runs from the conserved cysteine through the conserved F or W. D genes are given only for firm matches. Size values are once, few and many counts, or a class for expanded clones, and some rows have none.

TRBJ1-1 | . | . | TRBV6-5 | CASSYGAVKTEAFF | TGTGCCAGCAGTTACGGGGCCGTAAAAACTGAAGCTTTCTTT
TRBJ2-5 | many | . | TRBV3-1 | CASRYMGDMETQYF | TGTGCCAGCCGCTACATGGGAGACATGGAGACCCAGTACTTC
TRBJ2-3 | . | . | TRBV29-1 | CNVLLQGPDTQYF | TGCAACGTATTGTTACAGGGCCCTGATACGCAGTATTTT
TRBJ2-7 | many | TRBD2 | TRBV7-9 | CASSLAAGDEQYF | TGTGCCAGCAGCTTAGCGGCGGGGGACGAGCAGTACTTC
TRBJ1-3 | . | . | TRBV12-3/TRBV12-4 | CASSFSLGTIYF | TGTGCCAGCAGTTTTTCCTTGGGCACCATATATTTT
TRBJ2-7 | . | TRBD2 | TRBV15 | CAASRDPREESHEQYF | TGTGCCGCCAGCAGAGATCCGCGGGAGGAGAGCCACGAGCAGTACTTC
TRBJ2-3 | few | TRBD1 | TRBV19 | CASRDRGSTDTQYF | TGTGCCAGTAGGGACAGGGGAAGCACAGATACGCAGTATTTT
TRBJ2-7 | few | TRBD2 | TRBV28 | CASSLWGGLAQGEQYF | TGTGCCAGCAGTTTATGGGGGGGACTAGCCCAGGGTGAGCAGTACTTC
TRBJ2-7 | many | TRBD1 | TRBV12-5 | CASGLIQGASYEQYF | TGTGCTAGTGGTTTGATACAGGGGGCATCCTACGAGCAGTACTTC
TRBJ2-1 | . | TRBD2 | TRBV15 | CATSDGTTLSYNEQFF | TGTGCCACCAGCGATGGGACTACCCTTTCCTACAATGAGCAGTTCTTC
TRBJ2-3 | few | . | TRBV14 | CASSQGWRGNTQYF | TGTGCCAGCAGCCAAGGATGGAGGGGAAATACGCAGTATTTT
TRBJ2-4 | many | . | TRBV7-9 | CASSPNSELDIQYF | TGTGCCAGCAGCCCGAACTCGGAGTTAGACATTCAGTACTTC
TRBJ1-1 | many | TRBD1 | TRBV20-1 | CSARGTGGGEAFF | TGCAGTGCTAGGGGGACAGGCGGGGGAGAAGCTTTCTTT
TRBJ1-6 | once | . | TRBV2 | CASSSQGLSYNSPLHF | TGTGCCAGCAGTTCCCAGGGTCTCTCCTATAATTCACCCCTCCACTTT
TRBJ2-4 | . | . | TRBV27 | CASSLSRALAKNIQYF | TGTGCCAGCAGTTTATCAAGGGCGCTCGCCAAAAACATTCAGTACTTC
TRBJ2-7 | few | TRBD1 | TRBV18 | CASSLRTGGYYEQYF | TGTGCCAGCTCTCTTCGGACAGGGGGCTACTACGAGCAGTACTTC
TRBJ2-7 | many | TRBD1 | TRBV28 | CASSPERQGRDSYEQYF | TGTGCCAGCAGTCCCGAACGACAGGGGCGCGACTCCTACGAGCAGTACTTC
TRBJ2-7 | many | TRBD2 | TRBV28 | CASSFAGDPYEQYF | TGTGCCAGCAGTTTCGCGGGGGATCCCTACGAGCAGTACTTC
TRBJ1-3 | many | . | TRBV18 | CASSPPGSSGNTIYF | TGTGCCAGCTCACCACCGGGCTCCTCTGGAAACACCATATATTTT
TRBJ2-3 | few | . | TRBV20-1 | CSARGVGNTDTQYF | TGCAGTGCTAGGGGGGTCGGTAACACAGATACGCAGTATTTT
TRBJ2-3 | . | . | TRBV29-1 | CSATASSTDTQYF | TGCAGCGCTACAGCTTCTAGCACAGATACGCAGTATTTT
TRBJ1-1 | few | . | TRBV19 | CASSIRRSPMNTEAFF | TGTGCCAGTAGTATTAGACGGAGCCCCATGAACACTGAAGCTTTCTTT
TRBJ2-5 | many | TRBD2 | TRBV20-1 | CSARIPGGQETQYF | TGCAGTGCTAGAATCCCGGGGGGCCAAGAGACCCAGTACTTC
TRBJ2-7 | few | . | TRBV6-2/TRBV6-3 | CASSSPQVSGKGRSYEQYF | TGTGCCAGCAGTTCCCCCCAAGTTAGCGGCAAGGGGAGATCCTACGAGCAGTACTTC
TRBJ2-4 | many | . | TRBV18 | CASSPSGPNSAKNIQYF | TGTGCCAGCTCACCCTCCGGGCCCAACTCTGCCAAAAACATTCAGTACTTC
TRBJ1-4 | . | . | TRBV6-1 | CASVRTLGEKLFF | TGTGCCAGCGTCCGGACCCTTGGTGAAAAACTGTTTTTT
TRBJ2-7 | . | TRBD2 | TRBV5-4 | CASSLGSAGGHVYEQYF | TGTGCCAGCAGCTTGGGTTCGGCGGGAGGGCACGTCTACGAGCAGTACTTC